The clone carrying this T cell receptor (beta chain) was observed once. This sample was included in a study of CD8 T cells in Susac syndrome. Roughly 0.45 to 1 ug RNA was reverse transcribed with random hexamers. The CDR3 of TCR beta was amplified by immunoSEQ multiplex PCR across 54 Vbeta and 13 Jbeta. TCRdb re-called the immunoSEQ multiplex PCR reads through MiXCR, storing one row per CDR3 protein. In the table there are some 400,000 distinct CDR3 sequences, 75% to 90% of which are singletons. Germline lookup yields CDR1 SGHRS and CDR2 YFSETQ. Trimming removed 6 bases from V and 3 bases from J; junction bases left unmatched: 13. The CDR3 totals 18 residues. Blood CD8+ and CD4+ T cells underwent high-throughput TCR beta sequencing. TEMRA cells were FACS-enriched and CD8+ and CD4+ T cells negatively isolated.

The TCR comes from a human donor with multiple sclerosis. This chain uses TRBV5-1 with TRBJ2-2; TRBD1 aligns across 11 bases. The sequenced material came from CD8+ T cells from PBMCs. This CDR3 reads CASNTGTGGYQDTGELFF. The CDR3 DNA sequence: TGCGCCAGCAACACCGGGACAGGGGGTTACCAGGACACCGGGGAGCTGTTTTTT.